The clone carrying this T cell receptor beta chain was detected a few times. Its antigen is unknown. The source of the sample is a study of blood T cells in healthy people across ages. General observations from the study: Any conclusive comparison of naive versus antigen-experienced cells was prevented by using unsorted PBMCs. The long-lived group displayed more naive CD4+ cells, plus higher diversity, than the aged donors did.

Sample-barcoded 5' priming and a J-beta primer mix drove a second PCR of roughly 7 to 11 cycles. From the 5' RACE reads, TCRdb called clonotypes with MiXCR, one entry per CDR3 protein. The sample has around 620,000 distinct CDR3 sequences; 27% are singletons. Sequences were obtained from blood. The receptor was isolated from a woman aged 70 to 79 in good health.

In nucleotides, the CDR3 is TGTGCCAGCAGTTTTCCCAGCACAGGGCTTGGAAACACCATATATTTT. It codes for CASSFPSTGLGNTIYF. The V call is TRBV12-3 or TRBV12-4, the J call TRBJ1-3, with TRBD1 as a possible D gene (6 bases). The ends were cut back, 3 bases at V and 3 bases at J, with 15 bases in the middle. The CDR3 totals 16 residues.